Below are 14 T cell receptor beta chains sequenced from a single sample in a study of T cells in Graves' hyperthyroidism and ophthalmopathy. Amplified TCR beta CDR3 regions derived from RNA transcripts. TCR CDR3 underwent first-round RT-PCR with the HTBI primer set. One entry per CDR3 protein, called by TCRdb with MiXCR from the multiplex PCR reads. The data hold roughly 300,000 distinct CDR3 sequences, with less than 30% observed a single time. What was sequenced was blood. Every receptor here comes from a middle-aged man with Graves' hyperthyroidism that later progressed to Graves' ophthalmopathy.

This clonotype has at least ten counts. V gene TRBV29-1 combines with J gene TRBJ2-2; D unclear. The CDR3 contains 14 residues. Per the germline V gene, CDR1 is SQVTM and CDR2 is ANQGSEA. Trimming removed 1 base at V and 0 bases at J, with 6 bases between. DNA for the CDR3: TGCAGCGTTGAAGGGGTTCCGAACACCGGGGAGCTGTTTTTT. Translating gives CSVEGVPNTGELFF.

This chain uses TRBV12-3 or TRBV12-4 with TRBJ1-1; D is possibly TRBD1 (5 bases). This CDR3 spans 15 amino acids. Trimming took 5 bases from V and 5 from J, leaving 18 bases between them. The CDR3 DNA follows: TGTGCCAGCAGTCCGGGACTCCTTGGTGGTACTGAAGCTTTCTTT. It encodes CASSPGLLGGTEAFF.

This clonotype was found many times. This chain joins TRBV28 and TRBJ1-2; D call uncertain. Per the germline V gene, CDR1 is MDHEN and CDR2 is SYDVKM. The CDR3 loop spans 12 amino acids. Trimming cost V 9 bases and J 2 bases, with 10 bases left between them. The CDR3 spells CASRTVNYGYTF. CDR3 in DNA: TGTGCCAGTCGGACTGTAAACTATGGCTACACCTTC.

V usage is TRBV19 and J usage is TRBJ2-2; 11 bases match TRBD1. This CDR3 region has 16 residues. J was trimmed by 8 bases and V by 0 bases; bases with no gene match: 5. CDR1 is LNHDA and CDR2 is SQIVND in the germline V gene (reference sequence). CDR3 region: CASSIEGQGVLGELFF. CDR3 in DNA: TGTGCCAGTAGTATAGAGGGACAGGGGGTCCTTGGGGAGCTGTTTTTT.

At least ten counts were recorded for this clonotype. The chain recombines TRBV24-1 with TRBJ2-7; TRBD1 matches 7 bases. Trimming cost V 3 bases and J 2 bases; bases outside gene matches: 9. CDR3 length equals 16 residues. Germline V gives CDR1 KGHDR, CDR2 SFDVKD. The CDR3 sequence: CATSDHKTGNPYEQYF. The CDR3 DNA is TGTGCCACCAGTGATCATAAGACAGGGAATCCCTACGAGCAGTACTTC.

This clonotype was found many times. The chain has TRBV7-3 and TRBJ1-2; 8 bases line up with TRBD1. Germline V CDR1 and CDR2: SGHTA, FQGTGA. Trimming cost V 5 bases and J 7 bases; bases outside gene matches: 6. The CDR3 sequence is 13 residues long. CDR3 sequence: CASSPNGQGGYTF. CDR3 coding DNA: TGTGCCAGCAGCCCCAACGGACAGGGTGGCTACACCTTC.

A few counts support this clonotype. The CDR3: CATSDPPDGGNTGELFF. For the CDR3, the DNA is TGTGCCACCAGTGATCCCCCGGATGGGGGGAACACCGGGGAGCTGTTTTTT. The V and J genes are TRBV24-1 and TRBJ2-2, with D perhaps being TRBD1 or TRBD2 (5 bases each). The CDR3 length is 17 residues. Between the trimmed V and J ends, which lost 3 bases and 1 base, there was a span of 14 bases. Germline CDR1 and CDR2: KGHDR and SFDVKD.

This clonotype was counted only a few times. This rearrangement joins TRBV29-1 to TRBJ2-4; 12 bases are a match to TRBD2. This CDR3 is 19 amino acids long. CDR1 SQVTM and CDR2 ANQGSEA come from the germline V gene. With V trimmed by 6 bases and J by 4 bases, 19 bases remained unmatched. This CDR3 reads CSVAKRWTSGKSGKNIQYF. The CDR3 bases are TGCAGCGTAGCCAAGCGTTGGACTAGCGGGAAATCGGGGAAAAACATTCAGTACTTC.

This clonotype was detected ten times or more. The chain links TRBV20-1 to TRBJ1-5, with no clear D. Germline CDR1 and CDR2: DFQATT and SNEGSKA (reference sequence). V was clipped by 3 bases and J by 1 base, with 7 bases between them. The CDR3 is made up of 13 amino acids. The CDR3 sequence is CSASGLSNQPQHF. The CDR3 nucleotides are TGCAGTGCTAGCGGTCTGAGCAATCAGCCCCAGCATTTT.

At least ten counts were recorded for this clonotype. The chain couples TRBV19 to TRBJ1-5, with TRBD1 matching over 9 bases. After removal of 5 bases from V and 0 bases from J, the junction contained 5 bases not matched to a gene. Germline CDR1 and CDR2: LNHDA and SQIVND (reference sequence). The CDR3 loop spans 16 amino acids. This chain's CDR3 is CASSPGTGNSNQPQHF. CDR3 sequence (DNA): TGTGCCAGTAGTCCCGGGACAGGGAATAGCAATCAGCCCCAGCATTTT.

This clonotype was detected many times. Here the CDR3 DNA reads TGTGCCAGCAGCGGACCGGACAGGAACTATGGCTACACCTTC. Translating it yields CASSGPDRNYGYTF. This chain uses TRBV9 with TRBJ1-2; the match to TRBD1 covers 7 bases. In germline, CDR1 is SGDLS, CDR2 YYNGEE. This CDR3 has 14 residues. V was clipped by 3 bases and J by 2 bases; unmatched bases: 4.

CDR3 sequence: CASSLNGYSYEQYF. CDR3 coding DNA: TGTGCCAGCAGCCTAAACGGGTACTCCTACGAGCAGTACTTC. The chain recombines TRBV7-9 with TRBJ2-7; D unclear. The germline V gene has CDR1 SEHNR and CDR2 FQNEAQ (reference sequence). V gave up 5 bases and J gave up 0 bases, with 11 bases separating them. The CDR3 consists of 14 residues.

The gene calls are TRBV7-2 and TRBJ2-5; no definite D call. CDR1 and CDR2 from the germline V gene are SGHTA and FQGNSA. The CDR3 extends over 15 amino acids. With 5 bases removed from V and 6 bases from J, the gap between germline ends came to 19 bases. The CDR3 reads CASSQPPQWVQTQYF. CDR3 nucleotides: TGTGCCAGCAGCCAACCACCACAGTGGGTTCAGACCCAGTACTTC.

This clonotype was seen many times. The chain combines TRBV2 with TRBJ1-5; no clear D gene. Germline-derived CDR1 and CDR2 are SNHLY and FYNNEI. The V end lost 4 bases, the J end lost 8 bases, and 12 bases lay between the germline ends. This CDR3 spans 13 amino acids. DNA of the CDR3: TGTGCCAGCAGTGCCCTAAGGTTTAAGCCCCAGCATTTT. Protein sequence: CASSALRFKPQHF.